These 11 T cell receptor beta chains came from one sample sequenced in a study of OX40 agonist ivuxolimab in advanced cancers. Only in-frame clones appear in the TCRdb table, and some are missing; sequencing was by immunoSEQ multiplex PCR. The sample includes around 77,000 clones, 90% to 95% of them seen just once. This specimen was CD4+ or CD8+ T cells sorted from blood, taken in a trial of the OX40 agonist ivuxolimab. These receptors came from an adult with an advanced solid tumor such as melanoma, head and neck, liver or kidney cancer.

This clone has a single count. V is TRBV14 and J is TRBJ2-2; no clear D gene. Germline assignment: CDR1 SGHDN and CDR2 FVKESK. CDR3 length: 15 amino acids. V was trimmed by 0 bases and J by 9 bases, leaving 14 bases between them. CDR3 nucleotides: TGTGCCAGCAGCCAAGACCCCTCGACGGTGCGGGAGCTGTTTTTT. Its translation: CASSQDPSTVRELFF.

The CDR3: CASSLFRSGANVLTF. The CDR3 DNA follows: TGTGCCAGCAGCTTGTTTCGCTCTGGGGCCAACGTCCTGACTTTC. V is TRBV5-8 and J is TRBJ2-6; D ambiguous. V was pared by 1 base and J by 0 bases, with 5 bases between. Germline CDR1 and CDR2: SGHTS and YDEGEE. This CDR3 spans 15 amino acids.

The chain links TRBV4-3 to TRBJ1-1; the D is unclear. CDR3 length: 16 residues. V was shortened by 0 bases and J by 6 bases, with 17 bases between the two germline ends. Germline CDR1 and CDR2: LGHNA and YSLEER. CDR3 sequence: CASSQDRPVSSAEAFF. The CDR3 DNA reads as TGCGCCAGCAGCCAAGATCGCCCGGTCTCGTCGGCTGAAGCTTTCTTT.

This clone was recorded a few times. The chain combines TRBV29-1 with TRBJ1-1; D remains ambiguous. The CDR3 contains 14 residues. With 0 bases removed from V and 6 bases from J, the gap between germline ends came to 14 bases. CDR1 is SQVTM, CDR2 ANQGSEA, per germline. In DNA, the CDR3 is TGCAGCGTTGAAGATAAGTTAAGACTATCTGAAGCTTTCTTT. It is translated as CSVEDKLRLSEAFF. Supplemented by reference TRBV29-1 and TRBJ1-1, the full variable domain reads SAVISQKPSRDICQRGTSLTIQCQVDSQVTMMFWYRQQPGQSLTLIATANQGSEATYESGFVIDKFPISRPNLTFSTLTVSNMSPEDSSIYLCSVEDKLRLSEAFFGQGTRLTVV.

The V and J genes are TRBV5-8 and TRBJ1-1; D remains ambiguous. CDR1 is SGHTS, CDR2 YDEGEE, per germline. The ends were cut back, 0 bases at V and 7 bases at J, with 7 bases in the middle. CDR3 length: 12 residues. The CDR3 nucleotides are TGTGCCAGCAGCTTGGTAACGTATGAAGCTTTCTTT. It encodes CASSLVTYEAFF.

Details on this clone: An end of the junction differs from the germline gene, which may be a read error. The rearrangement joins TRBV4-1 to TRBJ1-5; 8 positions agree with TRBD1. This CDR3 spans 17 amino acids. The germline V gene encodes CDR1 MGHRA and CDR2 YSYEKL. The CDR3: CASSQDSGTGYSETINF. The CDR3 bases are TGCGCCAGCAGCCAAGATTCTGGGACAGGTTACTCAGAAACCATAAATTTT.

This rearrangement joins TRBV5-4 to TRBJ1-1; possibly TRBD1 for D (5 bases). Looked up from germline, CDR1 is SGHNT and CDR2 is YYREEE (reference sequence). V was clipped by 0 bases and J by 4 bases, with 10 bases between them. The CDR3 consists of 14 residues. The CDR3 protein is CASSLVSGITEAFF. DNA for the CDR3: TGTGCCAGCAGCTTGGTATCAGGGATCACTGAAGCTTTCTTT.

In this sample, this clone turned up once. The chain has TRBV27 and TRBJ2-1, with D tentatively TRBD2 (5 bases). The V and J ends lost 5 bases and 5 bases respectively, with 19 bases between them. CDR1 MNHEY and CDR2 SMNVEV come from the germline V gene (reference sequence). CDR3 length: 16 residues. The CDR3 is CASSPLQRRLNNEQFF. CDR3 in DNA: TGTGCCAGCAGTCCCTTGCAGCGGCGCTTAAACAATGAGCAGTTCTTC.

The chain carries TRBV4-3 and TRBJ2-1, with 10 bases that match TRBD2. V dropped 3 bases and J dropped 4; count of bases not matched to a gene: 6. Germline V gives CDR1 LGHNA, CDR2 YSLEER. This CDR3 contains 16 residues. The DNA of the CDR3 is TGCGCCAGCAGCCACGCCGGGACTAGCGCGTACAATGAGCAGTTCTTC. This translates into CASSHAGTSAYNEQFF.

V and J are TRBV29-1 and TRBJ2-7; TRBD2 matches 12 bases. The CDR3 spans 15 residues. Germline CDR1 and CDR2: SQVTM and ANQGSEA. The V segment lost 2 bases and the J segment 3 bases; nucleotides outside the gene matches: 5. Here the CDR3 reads CSVERRLAGDYEQYF. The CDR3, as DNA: TGCAGCGTTGAAAGACGACTAGCGGGGGACTACGAGCAGTACTTC.

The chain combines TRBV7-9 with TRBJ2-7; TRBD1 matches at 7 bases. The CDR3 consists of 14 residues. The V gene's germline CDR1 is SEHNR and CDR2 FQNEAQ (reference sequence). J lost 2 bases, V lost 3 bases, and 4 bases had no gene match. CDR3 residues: CASSFTGATYEQYF. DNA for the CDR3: TGTGCCAGCAGCTTCACAGGGGCGACCTACGAGCAGTACTTC.